This is a list of T cell receptor beta chains from one sample in a study of T-cell reconstitution after alpha-beta-depleted transplantation in children. Each CDR3 protein gets one entry after TCRdb re-called the PCR reads with MiXCR. The sample lists 780,000 or so distinct CDR3 sequences, under 20% occurring once. Sequenced material: PBMCs, mostly from graft donor cells, taken 360 days after TCRalphabeta/CD19-depleted stem cell transplant. Receptors originate from a male patient younger than 18 who had a stem cell transplant for acute lymphoblastic leukemia, so the T cells may come from the graft donor. Both conserved end residues are part of each CDR3. The order of the fields is D gene, CDR3 length, J gene, V gene, clone size, CDR3 protein, CDR3 DNA. D genes are given only for firm matches. Not every row has a clone size; where given, it reads once, few, many or a size class.

d_gene: -; len: 14; j_gene: TRBJ1-3; v_gene: TRBV7-9; abundance: -; CDR3aa: CASSLTDSGNTIYF; CDR3nt: TGTGCCAGCAGCTTAACGGATTCTGGAAACACCATATATTTT
d_gene: -; len: 15; j_gene: TRBJ2-1; v_gene: TRBV14; abundance: many; CDR3aa: CASSHPGPSHHEQFF; CDR3nt: TGTGCCAGCAGCCACCCGGGACCCAGCCACCATGAGCAGTTCTTC
d_gene: -; len: 15; j_gene: TRBJ2-1; v_gene: TRBV27; abundance: few; CDR3aa: CASSFDLAGLNEQFF; CDR3nt: TGTGCCAGCAGTTTTGATCTAGCTGGTTTAAATGAGCAGTTCTTC
d_gene: TRBD1; len: 15; j_gene: TRBJ2-3; v_gene: TRBV5-1; abundance: many; CDR3aa: CASSLVGQGEDTQYF; CDR3nt: TGCGCCAGCAGCTTGGTGGGACAGGGGGAAGATACGCAGTATTTT
d_gene: TRBD2; len: 15; j_gene: TRBJ2-1; v_gene: TRBV5-1; abundance: -; CDR3aa: CASSPYPGRDNEQFF; CDR3nt: TGCGCCAGCAGCCCGTACCCCGGGAGGGACAATGAGCAGTTCTTC
d_gene: -; len: 16; j_gene: TRBJ1-5; v_gene: TRBV4-2; abundance: few; CDR3aa: CASSQEIRGRGQPQHF; CDR3nt: TGTGCCAGCAGCCAAGAGATTAGGGGTAGGGGTCAGCCCCAGCATTTT
d_gene: -; len: 15; j_gene: TRBJ1-1; v_gene: TRBV12-3/TRBV12-4; abundance: few; CDR3aa: CASSLSPPPDTEAFF; CDR3nt: TGTGCCAGCAGTTTATCGCCCCCTCCGGACACTGAAGCTTTCTTT
d_gene: -; len: 13; j_gene: TRBJ2-7; v_gene: TRBV10-3; abundance: few; CDR3aa: CAISESNRYEQYF; CDR3nt: TGTGCCATCAGTGAGTCGAATAGATACGAGCAGTACTTC
d_gene: -; len: 14; j_gene: TRBJ2-2; v_gene: TRBV20-1; abundance: -; CDR3aa: CSASSRGGIGELFF; CDR3nt: TGCAGTGCTAGTAGTAGGGGTGGAATCGGGGAGCTGTTTTTT
d_gene: -; len: 14; j_gene: TRBJ1-4; v_gene: TRBV6-1; abundance: -; CDR3aa: CASRDHRSWEKLFF; CDR3nt: TGTGCCAGCAGGGATCACAGGTCCTGGGAAAAACTGTTTTTT
d_gene: TRBD2; len: 14; j_gene: TRBJ2-3; v_gene: TRBV7-8; abundance: few; CDR3aa: CASRLAGGPNTQYF; CDR3nt: TGTGCCAGCAGGTTAGCGGGAGGGCCAAATACGCAGTATTTT